This is a list of T cell receptor beta chains from one sample in a study of identical twins. TCRdb re-analysed the 5' RACE reads in MiXCR, keeping a single row per CDR3 protein. The sample shows about 890,000 distinct CDR3 sequences, approximately 13% of them seen only once. These data were also filed under a second study, of yellow fever vaccine responses in identical twins.

Sequencing was performed on PBMCs. The source is a woman aged 18-29 years in good health. Each CDR3 is given with its conserved first and last residue. Each record gives: D gene, clone size, V gene, J gene, CDR3 protein, CDR3 DNA. The D gene is left open where the match is weak. Some rows mark clone size as missing; the rest say once, few, many or name a class of expanded clone.

d_call: TRBD1
clone_size: NA
v_call: TRBV28
j_call: TRBJ1-1
cdr3_aa: CASRHTGERDDTEAFF
cdr3_nt: TGTGCCAGCAGACACACAGGGGAACGCGACGACACTGAAGCTTTCTTT

d_call: NA
clone_size: once
v_call: TRBV7-9
j_call: TRBJ1-1
cdr3_aa: CASSDGTTGRAFF
cdr3_nt: TGTGCCAGCAGCGACGGTACTACAGGGAGAGCTTTCTTT

d_call: NA
clone_size: many
v_call: TRBV12-3/TRBV12-4
j_call: TRBJ1-5
cdr3_aa: CASSLESGLNQPQHF
cdr3_nt: TGTGCCAGCAGTCTGGAATCTGGGCTCAATCAGCCCCAGCATTTT

d_call: NA
clone_size: NA
v_call: TRBV12-3/TRBV12-4
j_call: TRBJ1-1
cdr3_aa: CASSLTGHGGAFF
cdr3_nt: TGTGCCAGCAGTTTGACAGGTCATGGGGGAGCTTTCTTT

d_call: TRBD1
clone_size: NA
v_call: TRBV5-1
j_call: TRBJ2-7
cdr3_aa: CASSWGIGGVYEQYF
cdr3_nt: TGCGCCAGCAGCTGGGGGATAGGGGGCGTCTACGAGCAGTACTTC

d_call: NA
clone_size: many
v_call: TRBV5-1
j_call: TRBJ2-5
cdr3_aa: CASSDQGETQYF
cdr3_nt: TGCGCCAGCAGCGATCAGGGGGAGACCCAGTACTTC

d_call: NA
clone_size: few
v_call: TRBV12-3/TRBV12-4
j_call: TRBJ2-3
cdr3_aa: CASRKRQGTDTQYF
cdr3_nt: TGTGCCAGCCGGAAGCGCCAAGGCACAGATACGCAGTATTTT

d_call: NA
clone_size: many
v_call: TRBV3-1
j_call: TRBJ2-7
cdr3_aa: CASSQARSSVAYEQYF
cdr3_nt: TGTGCCAGCAGCCAAGCTCGGTCTAGCGTGGCCTACGAGCAGTACTTC

d_call: TRBD1
clone_size: many
v_call: TRBV3-1
j_call: TRBJ2-3
cdr3_aa: CASSRTGGGDTQYF
cdr3_nt: TGTGCCAGCAGCCGGACAGGGGGAGGAGATACGCAGTATTTT

d_call: TRBD2
clone_size: many
v_call: TRBV24-1
j_call: TRBJ2-1
cdr3_aa: CATSDLSSGRATNEQFF
cdr3_nt: TGTGCCACCAGTGACCTCTCTAGCGGGAGGGCCACCAATGAGCAGTTCTTC

d_call: NA
clone_size: NA
v_call: TRBV28
j_call: TRBJ2-2
cdr3_aa: CASRRMGRTGELFF
cdr3_nt: TGTGCCAGTAGGAGGATGGGGCGCACCGGGGAGCTGTTTTTT

d_call: NA
clone_size: few
v_call: TRBV27
j_call: TRBJ2-2
cdr3_aa: CASSLRGRDTGELFF
cdr3_nt: TGTGCCAGCAGTTTAAGGGGGAGGGACACCGGGGAGCTGTTTTTT

d_call: NA
clone_size: few
v_call: TRBV5-1
j_call: TRBJ2-2
cdr3_aa: CASSFVQGETGELFF
cdr3_nt: TGCGCCAGCAGCTTCGTACAGGGTGAAACCGGGGAGCTGTTTTTT

d_call: TRBD2
clone_size: NA
v_call: TRBV5-4
j_call: TRBJ2-3
cdr3_aa: CASSLGVAGGPKMRTDTQYF
cdr3_nt: TGTGCCAGCAGCTTGGGGGTAGCGGGAGGGCCAAAAATGAGAACAGATACGCAGTATTTT

d_call: NA
clone_size: NA
v_call: TRBV23-1
j_call: TRBJ2-1
cdr3_aa: CASSQSAGTLGNEQFF
cdr3_nt: TGCGCCAGCAGTCAATCGGCCGGGACGCTAGGCAATGAGCAGTTCTTC

d_call: NA
clone_size: few
v_call: TRBV12-3/TRBV12-4
j_call: TRBJ2-2
cdr3_aa: CASSRSGHNTGELFF
cdr3_nt: TGTGCCAGCAGCCGGTCGGGACACAACACCGGGGAGCTGTTTTTT

d_call: NA
clone_size: many
v_call: TRBV5-1
j_call: TRBJ1-1
cdr3_aa: CASSEDTEAFF
cdr3_nt: TGCGCCAGCAGCGAAGACACTGAAGCTTTCTTT

d_call: NA
clone_size: few
v_call: TRBV5-5
j_call: TRBJ2-1
cdr3_aa: CASSLAHRVSSYNEQFF
cdr3_nt: TGTGCCAGCAGCTTGGCCCACAGGGTGAGCTCCTACAATGAGCAGTTCTTC

d_call: TRBD2
clone_size: few
v_call: TRBV2
j_call: TRBJ2-1
cdr3_aa: CASQRGNEQFF
cdr3_nt: TGTGCCAGCCAGCGGGGCAATGAGCAGTTCTTC

d_call: NA
clone_size: NA
v_call: TRBV9
j_call: TRBJ2-1
cdr3_aa: CASSVGRGAPYNEQFF
cdr3_nt: TGTGCCAGCAGCGTAGGTCGGGGGGCCCCCTACAATGAGCAGTTCTTC

d_call: TRBD2
clone_size: once
v_call: TRBV7-8
j_call: TRBJ2-3
cdr3_aa: CASSLWTSVGTDTQYF
cdr3_nt: TGTGCCAGCAGCTTATGGACTAGCGTTGGCACAGATACGCAGTATTTT

d_call: NA
clone_size: few
v_call: TRBV21-1
j_call: TRBJ2-6
cdr3_aa: CASSKLGSGSSGANVLTF
cdr3_nt: TGTGCCAGCAGCAAACTTGGTAGCGGGTCCTCTGGGGCCAACGTCCTGACTTTC

d_call: NA
clone_size: few
v_call: TRBV12-3/TRBV12-4
j_call: TRBJ2-1
cdr3_aa: CASSFGTSEQFF
cdr3_nt: TGTGCCAGCAGTTTCGGGACCAGTGAGCAGTTCTTC

d_call: NA
clone_size: few
v_call: TRBV15
j_call: TRBJ2-3
cdr3_aa: CATSRERGDTQYF
cdr3_nt: TGTGCCACCAGCAGAGAGCGGGGAGATACGCAGTATTTT

d_call: NA
clone_size: many
v_call: TRBV12-3/TRBV12-4
j_call: TRBJ1-2
cdr3_aa: CASYPAAHGYTF
cdr3_nt: TGTGCCTCTTATCCGGCAGCGCATGGCTACACCTTC

d_call: TRBD2
clone_size: few
v_call: TRBV15
j_call: TRBJ2-2
cdr3_aa: CATSRVWGGGPLGGELFF
cdr3_nt: TGTGCCACCAGCAGAGTATGGGGCGGGGGGCCATTAGGCGGGGAGCTGTTTTTT

d_call: TRBD2
clone_size: NA
v_call: TRBV5-1
j_call: TRBJ2-1
cdr3_aa: CASSPQLAGGIYNEQFF
cdr3_nt: TGCGCCAGCAGCCCCCAACTAGCGGGAGGGATCTACAATGAGCAGTTCTTC

d_call: NA
clone_size: many
v_call: TRBV7-9
j_call: TRBJ2-7
cdr3_aa: CASSLAGTSDEQYF
cdr3_nt: TGTGCCAGCAGCTTAGCCGGAACTAGTGACGAGCAGTACTTC

d_call: NA
clone_size: few
v_call: TRBV19
j_call: TRBJ2-2
cdr3_aa: CASSIAAPLGTGELFF
cdr3_nt: TGTGCCAGTAGTATAGCCGCACCCCTGGGCACCGGGGAGCTGTTTTTT

d_call: TRBD1
clone_size: NA
v_call: TRBV27
j_call: TRBJ1-3
cdr3_aa: CASSQQGAAGNTIYF
cdr3_nt: TGTGCCAGCAGTCAGCAGGGGGCAGCTGGAAACACCATATATTTT

d_call: NA
clone_size: NA
v_call: TRBV10-3
j_call: TRBJ2-7
cdr3_aa: CASQEVRELSYEQYF
cdr3_nt: TGTGCCTCCCAGGAGGTACGGGAACTCTCCTACGAGCAGTACTTC

d_call: TRBD1
clone_size: NA
v_call: TRBV28
j_call: TRBJ2-7
cdr3_aa: CASIPAGGSYEQYF
cdr3_nt: TGTGCCAGCATCCCCGCAGGGGGCTCCTACGAGCAGTACTTC

d_call: TRBD1
clone_size: NA
v_call: TRBV5-1
j_call: TRBJ2-6
cdr3_aa: CASSLATGASGANVLTF
cdr3_nt: TGCGCCAGCAGCTTAGCCACAGGGGCCTCTGGGGCCAACGTCCTGACTTTC

d_call: TRBD1
clone_size: few
v_call: TRBV18
j_call: TRBJ1-1
cdr3_aa: CASSPKGQGQTEAFF
cdr3_nt: TGTGCCAGCTCACCTAAAGGACAGGGTCAAACTGAAGCTTTCTTT

d_call: TRBD1
clone_size: many
v_call: TRBV12-3/TRBV12-4
j_call: TRBJ2-3
cdr3_aa: CASRRTGGTDTQYF
cdr3_nt: TGTGCCAGCAGACGGACAGGGGGGACAGATACGCAGTATTTT

d_call: TRBD1
clone_size: NA
v_call: TRBV6-2/TRBV6-3
j_call: TRBJ1-6
cdr3_aa: CASSYSTGGWNSPLHF
cdr3_nt: TGTGCCAGCAGTTACTCGACAGGGGGCTGGAATTCACCCCTCCACTTT